This record concerns one T cell receptor beta chain sequence. The data stem from a study of cytomegalovirus exposure and HLA in healthy donors. The CDR3 loop spans 15 amino acids. Between the trimmed V and J ends, which lost 2 bases and 6 bases, there was a span of 16 bases. Germline CDR1 MGHDK, CDR2 SYGVNS. The method was immunoSEQ multiplex PCR; TCRdb's version includes in-frame clones alone and lacks a portion of them. The repertoire includes tens of thousands of clones, 95% of them detected once, and more than 0.65% sits in the top ten. Sequenced material: PBMCs. This TCR was recovered from a woman aged 18-29 years in good health and CMV-seronegative. The chain combines TRBV25-1 with TRBJ2-5; weak D call: TRBD1 (7 bases). The CDR3 DNA is TGTGCCAGCAGTGAACTTGCAGGGGGGATGAAGACCCAGTACTTC. Protein: CASSELAGGMKTQYF.